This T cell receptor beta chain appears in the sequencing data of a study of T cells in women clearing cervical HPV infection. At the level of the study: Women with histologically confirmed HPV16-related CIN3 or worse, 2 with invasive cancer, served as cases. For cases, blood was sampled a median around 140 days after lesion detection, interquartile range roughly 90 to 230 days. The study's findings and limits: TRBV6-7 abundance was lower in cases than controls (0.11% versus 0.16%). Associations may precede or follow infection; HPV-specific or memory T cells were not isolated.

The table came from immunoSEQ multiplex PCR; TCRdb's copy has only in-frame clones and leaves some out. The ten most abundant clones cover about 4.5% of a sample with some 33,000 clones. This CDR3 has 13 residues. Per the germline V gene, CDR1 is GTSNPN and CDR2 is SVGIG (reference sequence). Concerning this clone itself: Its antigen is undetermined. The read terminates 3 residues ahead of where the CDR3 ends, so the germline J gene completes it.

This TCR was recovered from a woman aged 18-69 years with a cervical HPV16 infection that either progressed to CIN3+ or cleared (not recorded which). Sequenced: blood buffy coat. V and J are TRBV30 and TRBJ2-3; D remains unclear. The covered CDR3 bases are TGTGCCTGGAGTAACAGCTTTGATCAGCCG. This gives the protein CAWSNSFDQP. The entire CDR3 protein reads CAWSNSFDQPQYF.